The 30 T cell receptor beta chains listed next were all sequenced from one sample in a study of control samples from healthy donors and cancer patients (dated by TCRdb to about 2020). Receptors were amplified or captured by the immunoSEQ multiplex PCR assay. As stored in TCRdb, this immuneACCESS dataset retains in-frame rearrangements with V and J assigned. A fraction of the clones does not appear; measured against another copy, unresolved V genes explain less than half of the discrepancy, and the remainder lacks a known reason. The table for this sample lists some 99,000 clones; about 89% of them were counted only once. The ten largest clones represent around 17% of the sample. Source material: blood. These receptors were obtained from a woman aged 45-59 years in good health.

This chain joins TRBV7-9 and TRBJ2-5, with a weak D call TRBD2 (6 bases). Between the trimmed V and J ends, which lost 5 bases and 8 bases, there was a span of 12 bases. The CDR3 loop spans 12 amino acids. Germline V lookup: CDR1 SEHNR, CDR2 FQNEAQ (reference sequence). CDR3 amino acids: CASSPPGGTQYF. CDR3 bases: TGTGCCAGCAGCCCACCCGGGGGTACCCAGTACTTC.

The chain links TRBV29-1 to TRBJ2-2; 7 bases map to TRBD1. The CDR3 is 14 residues long. V trimming: 4 bases; J trimming: 3 bases; junction bases outside the gene matches: 5. From germline, CDR1 is SQVTM and CDR2 ANQGSEA. DNA of the CDR3: TGCAGCGTTGTGGGGCAGGGGGACACCGGGGAGCTGTTTTTT. Encoded protein: CSVVGQGDTGELFF.

This clone showed up just a few times. The V gene is TRBV9, the J gene TRBJ2-7; 7 bases are shared with TRBD2. With V trimmed by 4 bases and J by 5 bases, 12 bases remained unmatched. CDR3 length: 15 amino acids. Germline-derived CDR1 and CDR2 are SGDLS and YYNGEE. In DNA form, the CDR3 reads TGTGCCAGCAGCCCTCGGGGGGAGCAGACCCACGAGCAGTACTTC. It encodes CASSPRGEQTHEQYF.

This chain links TRBV21-1 with TRBJ2-4; the table's D gene call, TRBD1, was not cross checked with the DNA. TRBV21-1 corresponds to a pseudogene. The CDR3 sequence is 16 residues long. This CDR3 reads CASSKVRGLAKNIQYF. The CDR3 bases are TGTGCCAGCAGCAAAGTGAGGGGGCTAGCCAAAAACATTCAGTACTTC.

In its sample, this clone was seen a few times. V and J are TRBV5-4 and TRBJ1-2; possible D gene TRBD1, 5 bases. V was trimmed by 5 bases and J by 10 bases, leaving 15 bases between them. Germline CDR1 and CDR2: SGHNT and YYREEE (reference sequence). The CDR3 is 12 residues long. This CDR3 is CASRDGGDTYTF. The CDR3 DNA follows: TGTGCCAGCAGGGACGGAGGGGATACCTACACCTTC.

The chain recombines TRBV5-5 with TRBJ2-4; D possibly corresponds to TRBD1 (7 bases). The V end lost 1 base, the J end lost 7 bases, and 18 bases lay between the germline ends. The germline gives CDR1 SGHKS, CDR2 YYEKEE (reference sequence). CDR3 length: 16 amino acids. This chain's CDR3 is CASSLSGGPGSNIQYF. In DNA form, the CDR3 reads TGTGCCAGCAGCTTGTCAGGGGGGCCGGGGAGTAACATTCAGTACTTC.

V and J are TRBV19 and TRBJ2-7, with D tentatively TRBD2 (6 bases). The CDR3 is made up of 11 amino acids. Per germline, CDR1 LNHDA and CDR2 SQIVND (reference sequence). The V gene lost 6 bases and the J gene lost 6 bases, with 9 bases spanning the gap. Here the CDR3 reads CASSGGTEQYV. The DNA of the CDR3 is TGTGCCAGTAGCGGCGGGACCGAGCAGTACGTC.

The chain is built from TRBV9 and TRBJ1-5, with D unclear. This CDR3 is built from 14 residues. V was pared by 7 bases and J by 6 bases, with 17 bases between. The germline V gene encodes CDR1 SGDLS and CDR2 YYNGEE. The CDR3 loop reads CASLRRVVGQPQHF. Here the CDR3 DNA reads TGTGCCAGCCTTAGAAGGGTGGTTGGTCAGCCCCAGCATTTT.

The rearrangement joins TRBV4-2 to TRBJ2-5; TRBD2 agrees at 7 bases. V trimming: 0 bases; J trimming: 2 bases; junction bases outside the gene matches: 6. This CDR3 is built from 16 residues. Germline loops: CDR1 LGHNA, CDR2 YNFKEQ. CDR3 DNA: TGTGCCAGCAGCCAAGAGGGGCCGGGGGGACAAGAGACCCAGTACTTC. Translated, it gives CASSQEGPGGQETQYF.

This rearrangement joins TRBV6-1 to TRBJ2-5; D gene unclear. This CDR3 region has 11 residues. Germline V gene data show CDR1 as MNHNS and CDR2 as SASEGT. Trimming cost V 0 bases and J 7 bases, with 3 bases left between them. The CDR3 DNA sequence: TGTGCCAGCAGTGAAGCGTGGACCCAGTACTTC. It specifies CASSEAWTQYF.

V gene TRBV6-2 or TRBV6-3 combines with J gene TRBJ2-5; D uncertain. The CDR3 extends over 12 amino acids. Germline assignment: CDR1 MNHEY and CDR2 SVGEGT. V was shortened by 2 bases and J by 2 bases, with 3 bases between the two germline ends. The CDR3 DNA reads as TGTGCCAGCAGTTACCCACAAGAGACCCAGTACTTC. This translates into CASSYPQETQYF.

The DNA for the CDR3 is TGTGCCAGCTGCCCCCTTCCCCAAACTCAAGCCAAAAACATTCAGTACTTC. This sequence encodes CASCPLPQTQAKNIQYF. The chain recombines TRBV28 with TRBJ2-4; D gene ambiguous. There are 17 residues in the CDR3. The germline V and J ends were trimmed by 8 bases and 0 bases, with 20 bases remaining between them. Germline V gives CDR1 MDHEN, CDR2 SYDVKM. The complete variable domain, with remaining parts taken from reference TRBV28 and TRBJ2-4, reads DVKVTQSSRYLVKRTGEKVFLECVQDMDHENMFWYRQDPGLGLRLIYFSYDVKMKEKGDIPEGYSVSREKKERFSLILESASTNQTSMYLCASCPLPQTQAKNIQYFGAGTRLSVL.

This sequence joins TRBV9 and TRBJ1-1; TRBD1 aligns across 8 bases. V lost 4 bases to trimming and J lost 8 bases; unmatched junction nucleotides: 10. Germline V gene sequence: CDR1 SGDLS, CDR2 YYNGEE. CDR3 size: 14 residues. CDR3 region: CASSPGGRGGEAFF. Here the CDR3 DNA reads TGTGCCAGCAGCCCAGGGGGCAGGGGCGGGGAAGCTTTCTTT.

The chain uses TRBV18 and TRBJ1-1, with D perhaps TRBD1 (6 bases). The CDR3 has 14 amino acids. Trimming pared 5 bases from V and 8 bases from J, leaving 18 bases between. Germline V gene data show CDR1 as KGHSH and CDR2 as LQKENI. CDR3 residues: CASSSDSRRPEAFF. The CDR3 nucleotides are TGTGCCAGCTCATCGGACAGCCGGAGACCCGAAGCTTTCTTT.

The chain combines TRBV7-6 with TRBJ2-7, with 8 bases aligning to TRBD1. Germline trimming cut 4 bases from V and 3 bases from J; bases unmatched to any gene: 8. Germline values: CDR1 SGHVS, CDR2 FNYEAQ. This CDR3 region has 15 residues. CDR3 loop: CASSSHDRGVYEQYF. The CDR3 DNA reads TGTGCCAGCAGCTCACATGACAGGGGAGTCTACGAGCAGTACTTC.

The chain uses TRBV5-6 and TRBJ2-7; 14 bases match TRBD2. Germline CDR1 and CDR2: SGHDT and YYEEEE. The CDR3 length is 16 residues. V trimming: 3 bases; J trimming: 4 bases; junction bases outside the gene matches: 6. CDR3 sequence: CASSYGLAGGSYEQYV. CDR3 bases: TGTGCCAGCAGCTATGGACTAGCGGGGGGATCTTACGAGCAGTACGTC.

The V gene is TRBV6-5, the J gene TRBJ2-1; 12 bases agree with TRBD2. The CDR3 is made up of 15 amino acids. Per germline, CDR1 MNHEY and CDR2 SVGAGI. V lost 8 bases, J lost 4 bases, and 6 bases stayed unmatched. This chain's CDR3 is CASGPGTSGYNEQFF. The CDR3 DNA reads TGTGCCAGCGGTCCCGGGACTAGCGGGTACAATGAGCAGTTCTTC.

The chain carries TRBV2 and TRBJ2-5; no firm D call. The CDR3 has 13 amino acids. The V gene lost 7 bases and the J gene lost 4 bases, with 13 bases spanning the gap. From germline, CDR1 is SNHLY and CDR2 FYNNEI. CDR3 in DNA: TGTGCCAGCACGGGCAATAGTCGAGAGACCCAGTACTTC. Its protein is CASTGNSRETQYF. Full variable domain (missing parts from reference TRBV2 and TRBJ2-5): EPEVTQTPSHQVTQMGQEVILRCVPISNHLYFYWYRQILGQKVEFLVSFYNNEISEKSEIFDDQFSVERPDGSNFTLKIRSTKLEDSAMYFCASTGNSRETQYFGPGTRLLVL.

The chain uses TRBV11-2 and TRBJ1-5, with a tentative D call TRBD1 (6 bases). The CDR3 sequence is 15 residues long. CDR1 is SGHAT and CDR2 is FQNNGV in the germline V gene. Trimming cost V 3 bases and J 4 bases, with 13 bases left between them. CDR3 DNA sequence: TGTGCCAGCAGCTTGATGGGGGCCGGGAATCAGCCCCAGCATTTT. Encoded protein: CASSLMGAGNQPQHF. Complete variable domain (other parts from reference TRBV11-2 and TRBJ1-5): EAGVAQSPRYKIIEKRQSVAFWCNPISGHATLYWYQQILGQGPKLLIQFQNNGVVDDSQLPKDRFSAERLKGVDSTLKIQPAKLEDSAVYLCASSLMGAGNQPQHFGDGTRLSIL.

This sequence joins TRBV27 and TRBJ2-7; 9 bases align to TRBD2. The CDR3 has 17 residues. Germline CDR1 reads MNHEY; CDR2 reads SMNVEV (reference sequence). With 1 base clipped from V and 2 bases from J, the junction kept 9 bases outside the gene matches. The CDR3 loop is CASSLCAGGPTPYEQYV. CDR3 DNA sequence: TGTGCCAGCAGTTTATGCGCGGGAGGGCCGACTCCCTACGAGCAGTACGTC.

This chain joins TRBV7-2 and TRBJ1-1, with 9 nucleotides matching TRBD1. J lost 6 bases, V lost 2 bases, and 4 bases had no gene match. The CDR3 is 14 residues long. Germline-derived CDR1 and CDR2 are SGHTA and FQGNSA. The CDR3 DNA reads as TGTGCCAGCAGCTTACCGGGACAGGGACCTGAAGCTTTCTTT. Residues: CASSLPGQGPEAFF.

V gene TRBV7-9 combines with J gene TRBJ2-1, with 11 bases that match TRBD2. The CDR3 consists of 17 residues. V lost 10 bases and J lost 8; bases outside the gene matches: 19. Looked up from germline, CDR1 is SEHNR and CDR2 is FQNEAQ (reference sequence). CDR3 in amino acids: CATREPFTSGGGDEQFF. The CDR3 DNA reads TGTGCCACCAGGGAGCCTTTTACTAGCGGGGGTGGTGATGAGCAGTTCTTC.

The gene calls are TRBV15 and TRBJ1-2; D not resolved. Germline CDR1 LNHNV, CDR2 YYDKDF (reference sequence). This CDR3 region has 12 residues. V was trimmed by 5 bases and J by 4 bases, leaving 8 bases between them. The DNA for the CDR3 is TGTGCCACCAGCCTCGGGCTCTATGGCTACACCTTC. This encodes CATSLGLYGYTF.

The chain joins TRBV9 to TRBJ2-2, with D perhaps TRBD2 (6 bases). Trimming stripped 2 bases from V and 8 bases from J, with 13 bases between. From germline, CDR1 is SGDLS and CDR2 YYNGEE. This CDR3 has 14 amino acids. The CDR3 loop is CASSVSGLGGELFF. CDR3 bases: TGTGCCAGCAGCGTCAGCGGGCTGGGTGGGGAGCTGTTTTTT. Together with reference TRBV9 and TRBJ2-2, the CDR3 gives the full variable domain: DSGVTQTPKHLITATGQRVTLRCSPRSGDLSVYWYQQSLDQGLQFLIQYYNGEERAKGNILERFSAQQFPDLHSELNLSSLELGDSALYFCASSVSGLGGELFFGEGSRLTVL.

The rearrangement joins TRBV27 to TRBJ2-3; 9 bases line up with TRBD1. With V trimmed by 7 bases and J by 6 bases, 11 bases remained unmatched. This CDR3 has 15 amino acids. CDR1 is MNHEY, CDR2 SMNVEV, per germline (reference sequence). The DNA for the CDR3 is TGTGCCAGCACCAACAGGGGGCCCAGGGGGGATACGCAGTATTTT. This codes for CASTNRGPRGDTQYF.

This clone was observed once. This chain joins TRBV6-5 and TRBJ2-7; 7 positions agree with TRBD2. The CDR3 sequence is 13 residues long. V trimming: 0 bases; J trimming: 6 bases; junction bases outside the gene matches: 2. Looked up from germline, CDR1 is MNHEY and CDR2 is SVGAGI. The CDR3 bases are TGTGCCAGCAGTTACTCAGCGGGACGCGAGCAGTACGTC. As protein: CASSYSAGREQYV.

The gene calls are TRBV19 and TRBJ2-1; 11 bases match TRBD2. Germline V CDR1 and CDR2: LNHDA, SQIVND (reference sequence). Germline trimming cut 9 bases from V and 4 bases from J; bases unmatched to any gene: 8. The CDR3 runs to 15 residues. CDR3 DNA sequence: TGTGCCAGGCTAGCGGGGGGAGGGGAGTACAATGAGCAGTTCTTC. Its translation is CARLAGGGEYNEQFF. The variable domain in full, with the rest retrieved from reference TRBV19 and TRBJ2-1, is DGGITQSPKYLFRKEGQNVTLSCEQNLNHDAMYWYRQDPGQGLRLIYYSQIVNDFQKGDIAEGYSVSREKKESFPLTVTSAQKNPTAFYLCARLAGGGEYNEQFFGPGTRLTVL.

Comment on this clone: Relative to the germline gene, one junction end is altered; a read error may explain this. The same CDR3 also results from other DNA sequences found in this sample. The chain couples TRBV4-3 to TRBJ1-3; D ambiguous. Germline V CDR1 and CDR2: LGHNA, YSLEER. This CDR3 is built from 16 residues. In DNA form, the CDR3 reads TGCGCCAGTAGCCAAGATCGCACGTACTCTGGAAACACCATATATTTT. Residues: CASSQDRTYSGNTIYF.

J is TRBJ2-6 and V is TRBV7-5. TRBV7-5 is labeled a pseudogene. CDR3 length: 15 residues. CDR3 nucleotides: TGTGCCAGAAGCGCCACCGACTCTGGGGCCAACGTCCTGACTTTC. It is translated as CARSATDSGANVLTF.

This clone has just a few counts. The chain has TRBV5-1 and TRBJ1-1; no clear D gene. The germline V gene encodes CDR1 SGHRS and CDR2 YFSETQ. The CDR3 loop spans 13 amino acids. Trimming cost V 6 bases and J 6 bases, with 15 bases left between them. The CDR3 sequence is CASMQGPFAEAFF. In DNA form, the CDR3 reads TGCGCCAGCATGCAAGGGCCCTTTGCTGAAGCTTTCTTT. The full variable domain, in which reference TRBV5-1 and TRBJ1-1 provide the parts outside the CDR3, is KAGVTQTPRYLIKTRGQQVTLSCSPISGHRSVSWYQQTPGQGLQFLFEYFSETQRNKGNFPGRFSGRQFSNSRSEMNVSTLELGDSALYLCASMQGPFAEAFFGQGTRLTVV.